The 23 T cell receptor beta chains below all came from one sample that was sequenced in a study of shared clonotypes between healthy human individuals. Method: immunoSEQ multiplex PCR; TCRdb's copy keeps in-frame clones and lacks some. Of 2,500,000 or so clones in the sample, just under 95% were seen once. Material for sequencing was naive CD4+ T cells from PBMCs. Indicated subset: CD45RA+ positively selected. These receptors were collected from a man between 18 and 29 years old in good health. Some clones in this sample may be carry-over from other donors' samples.

This rearrangement joins TRBV27 to TRBJ1-2, with 9 bases identical to TRBD1. This CDR3 comprises 14 residues. Germline V CDR1 and CDR2: MNHEY, SMNVEV (reference sequence). V lost 5 bases, J lost 3 bases, and 4 bases stayed unmatched. Here the CDR3 DNA reads TGTGCCAGCAGTCGGGACAGGGAATACTATGGCTACACCTTC. This codes for CASSRDREYYGYTF.

The chain carries TRBV18 and TRBJ2-6; TRBD1 matches 9 bases. The V gene end was trimmed by 1 base and the J gene end by 0 bases; junction bases not matched to a gene: 7. Germline CDR1 and CDR2: KGHSH and LQKENI. CDR3 size: 19 residues. The DNA for the CDR3 is TGTGCCAGCTCACCACTGGGACAGGGCCTCCCCTCTGGGGCCAACGTCCTGACTTTC. It encodes CASSPLGQGLPSGANVLTF.

The chain joins TRBV6-1 to TRBJ1-2, with D unclear. Germline assignment: CDR1 MNHNS and CDR2 SASEGT. Trimming shortened V by 0 bases and J by 8 bases, and 7 bases separated the two germline ends. CDR3 length equals 12 residues. This chain's CDR3 is CASSEALGGYTF. The DNA of the CDR3 is TGTGCCAGCAGTGAAGCGCTAGGCGGCTACACCTTC.

The chain employs TRBV5-1 and TRBJ2-7; 11 bases fit TRBD2. With V trimmed by 3 bases and J by 7 bases, 3 bases remained unmatched. Germline V gives CDR1 SGHRS, CDR2 YFSETQ. This CDR3 comprises 13 residues. The CDR3 DNA reads TGCGCCAGCAGCTCTATAGCGGGAGGGGAGCAGTACTTC. Encoded protein: CASSSIAGGEQYF.

The rearrangement uses TRBV10-3 and TRBJ2-5; TRBD2 agrees at 15 bases. The CDR3 runs to 21 residues. Germline V gene lookup returns CDR1 ENHRY and CDR2 SYGVKD. V lost 4 bases, J lost 5 bases, and 20 bases stayed unmatched. The CDR3 spells CAISARPGLAGGTRGSETQYF. The CDR3 nucleotides read TGTGCCATCAGTGCTAGGCCGGGACTAGCGGGAGGAACCCGAGGTTCGGAGACCCAGTACTTC.

This clone was seen only once. This chain connects TRBV5-1 to TRBJ1-3, with 12 nucleotides matching TRBD1. V shed 3 bases and J 0 bases; nucleotides not matched to a gene: 4. The CDR3 spans 17 residues. Germline V gene sequence: CDR1 SGHRS, CDR2 YFSETQ. This chain's CDR3 is CASSSGQGALSGNTIYF. In DNA form, the CDR3 reads TGCGCCAGCAGCTCGGGACAGGGGGCCCTCTCTGGAAACACCATATATTTT.

The chain couples TRBV7-2 to TRBJ2-7; the match to TRBD2 covers 9 bases. The germline gives CDR1 SGHTA, CDR2 FQGNSA. The J segment lost 3 bases and the V segment lost 1 base, leaving 4 bases of the junction unmatched. This CDR3 is 15 amino acids long. The CDR3 reads CASSLVLAGHYEQYF. The CDR3 DNA reads TGTGCCAGCAGCTTAGTCCTAGCGGGGCACTACGAGCAGTACTTC. The whole variable domain, filled in from reference TRBV7-2 and TRBJ2-7, reads GAGVSQSPSNKVTEKGKDVELRCDPISGHTALYWYRQSLGQGLEFLIYFQGNSAPDKSGLPSDRFSAERTGGSVSTLTIQRTQQEDSAVYLCASSLVLAGHYEQYFGPGTRLTVT.

This chain uses TRBV19 with TRBJ2-2; 14 nucleotides align to TRBD2. The CDR3 length is 16 residues. CDR1 and CDR2 from the germline V gene are LNHDA and SQIVND (reference sequence). The V segment lost 11 bases and the J segment 7 bases; nucleotides outside the gene matches: 12. Written as DNA, the CDR3 is TGTGCCTGTCAAAGACTAGCGGGAGGGATCGGCGGGGAGCTGTTTTTT. It translates to CACQRLAGGIGGELFF. Looking up the rest from reference TRBV19 and TRBJ2-2 gives the full variable domain: DGGITQSPKYLFRKEGQNVTLSCEQNLNHDAMYWYRQDPGQGLRLIYYSQIVNDFQKGDIAEGYSVSREKKESFPLTVTSAQKNPTAFYLCACQRLAGGIGGELFFGEGSRLTVL.

This chain uses TRBV2 with TRBJ2-1, with 7 bases matching TRBD1. The junction had 10 bases not matched to a gene; V was cut back by 7 bases and J by 7 bases. CDR1 is SNHLY and CDR2 is FYNNEI in the germline V gene. The CDR3 is 14 residues long. This chain's CDR3 is CASNLLETGNEQFF. The CDR3 DNA is TGTGCCAGCAATCTTCTGGAGACAGGGAATGAGCAGTTCTTC. The full variable domain, its missing parts supplied by reference TRBV2 and TRBJ2-1, is EPEVTQTPSHQVTQMGQEVILRCVPISNHLYFYWYRQILGQKVEFLVSFYNNEISEKSEIFDDQFSVERPDGSNFTLKIRSTKLEDSAMYFCASNLLETGNEQFFGPGTRLTVL.

The V gene is TRBV2, the J gene TRBJ2-1; TRBD2 matches 7 bases. This CDR3 comprises 17 residues. After removal of 6 bases from V and 4 bases from J, the junction contained 15 bases not matched to a gene. Germline CDR1 is SNHLY and CDR2 is FYNNEI. The chain's CDR3 is CASRDPRGRGVYNEQFF. The CDR3 nucleotides read TGTGCCAGCAGAGATCCTCGGGGCCGGGGGGTTTACAATGAGCAGTTCTTC. The whole variable domain, filled in from reference TRBV2 and TRBJ2-1, reads EPEVTQTPSHQVTQMGQEVILRCVPISNHLYFYWYRQILGQKVEFLVSFYNNEISEKSEIFDDQFSVERPDGSNFTLKIRSTKLEDSAMYFCASRDPRGRGVYNEQFFGPGTRLTVL.

The rearrangement links TRBV9 to TRBJ2-1; D remains ambiguous. V was clipped by 4 bases and J by 5 bases, with 13 bases between them. The CDR3 length is 14 residues. Germline CDR1 and CDR2: SGDLS and YYNGEE. CDR3 nucleotide sequence: TGTGCCAGCAGCCCGGGTATGGGGAACAATGAGCAGTTCTTC. Protein: CASSPGMGNNEQFF.

The V and J genes are TRBV25-1 and TRBJ1-2; D not certain. Trimming pared 0 bases from V and 5 bases from J, leaving 7 bases between. The germline V gene has CDR1 MGHDK and CDR2 SYGVNS. The CDR3 is made up of 13 amino acids. CDR3 region: CASSEYELYGYTF. DNA for the CDR3: TGTGCCAGCAGTGAATATGAACTTTATGGCTACACCTTC.

This chain joins TRBV5-1 and TRBJ2-3; 10 bases line up with TRBD2. Germline assignment: CDR1 SGHRS and CDR2 YFSETQ. The CDR3 is 15 residues long. Trimming took 6 bases from V and 2 from J; bases not matched to a gene: 6. The CDR3 spells CASKFLAGATDTQYF. CDR3 nucleotide sequence: TGCGCCAGCAAATTCCTAGCGGGAGCCACAGATACGCAGTATTTT.

This chain joins TRBV19 and TRBJ1-5, with D perhaps TRBD1 (6 bases). The germline V gene encodes CDR1 LNHDA and CDR2 SQIVND (reference sequence). The CDR3 extends over 11 amino acids. The ends were cut back, 4 bases at V and 9 bases at J, with 7 bases in the middle. CDR3 sequence reads: CASSKGGPQHF. The CDR3 DNA reads TGTGCCAGTAGTAAGGGGGGGCCCCAGCATTTT.

The rearrangement links TRBV5-4 to TRBJ1-1; D call uncertain. Germline assignment: CDR1 SGHNT and CDR2 YYREEE (reference sequence). V was pared by 4 bases and J by 4 bases, with 17 bases between. CDR3 length equals 15 residues. CDR3 bases: TGTGCCAGCAGCGACCGACCGAGGGCGGGCACTGAAGCTTTCTTT. Translated, it gives CASSDRPRAGTEAFF.

This chain connects TRBV13 to TRBJ2-5, with TRBD1 matching 9 bases. The DNA end lines up better with TRBJ2-7; the J call may be wrong. Germline V gene lookup returns CDR1 PRHDT and CDR2 FYEKMQ (reference sequence). The CDR3 spans 15 residues. CDR3 DNA: TGTGCCAGCAGCTTAGACTCGGGACAGGGAATCGAGCAGTACTTC. As protein: CASSLDSGQGIEQYF.

The chain has TRBV11-2 and TRBJ2-7, with D possibly matching TRBD2 (5 bases). V was trimmed by 3 bases and J by 5 bases, leaving 11 bases between them. Germline V lookup: CDR1 SGHAT, CDR2 FQNNGV. This CDR3 is 13 amino acids long. The DNA for the CDR3 is TGTGCCAGCAGCTTGGCGGGTTTAGACGAGCAGTACTTC. Translation gives CASSLAGLDEQYF.

This chain links TRBV6-1 with TRBJ1-2; D is ambiguous. Per the germline V gene, CDR1 is MNHNS and CDR2 is SASEGT. The V gene lost 5 bases and the J gene lost 7 bases, with 8 bases spanning the gap. The CDR3 is 11 amino acids. CDR3 sequence (DNA): TGTGCCAGCAGTCCGTCTATTGGCTACACCTTC. It yields the protein CASSPSIGYTF.

V usage is TRBV4-2 and J usage is TRBJ2-1; D may be TRBD2 (5 bases). This CDR3 comprises 14 residues. Trimming took off 1 base at V and 8 bases at J, with 12 bases between the two ends. CDR1 and CDR2 from the germline V gene are LGHNA and YNFKEQ. The CDR3 loop is CASSQVLPSYEQFF. CDR3 sequence (DNA): TGTGCCAGCAGCCAAGTCCTGCCTAGCTATGAGCAGTTCTTC.

The rearrangement uses TRBV4-2 and TRBJ1-2; possibly TRBD1 for D (6 bases). Germline-derived CDR1 and CDR2 are LGHNA and YNFKEQ. The CDR3 is made up of 16 amino acids. V was trimmed by 1 base and J by 0 bases, leaving 12 bases between them. CDR3 nucleotide sequence: TGTGCCAGCAGCCAAGCTATGGGACAAGCTAACTATGGCTACACCTTC. This translates into CASSQAMGQANYGYTF.

J is TRBJ1-5 and V is TRBV2; D is unclear. The CDR3 loop spans 17 amino acids. Germline loops: CDR1 SNHLY, CDR2 FYNNEI. Trimming stripped 7 bases from V and 1 base from J, with 20 bases between. The CDR3 coding sequence is TGTGCCAGCACTGAGGGATTGAGGGCCCGGAGCAATCAGCCCCAGCATTTT. Protein sequence: CASTEGLRARSNQPQHF.

The chain employs TRBV14 and TRBJ1-2; the match to TRBD1 covers 7 bases. The CDR3 sequence is 16 residues long. Trimming cost V 3 bases and J 2 bases; bases outside gene matches: 9. The germline CDR1 and CDR2 sequences are SGHDN and FVKESK. CDR3 sequence (DNA): TGTGCCAGCAGCCAGCGGACAGGCCGGGGAAACTATGGCTACACCTTC. Amino acids: CASSQRTGRGNYGYTF.

This chain uses TRBV5-1 with TRBJ1-1, with D possibly TRBD1 on 5 matching bases. Germline CDR1 is SGHRS and CDR2 is YFSETQ. Trimming removed 3 bases from V and 7 bases from J, with 13 bases in between. The length of the CDR3 is 13 residues. CDR3 protein: CASSWGTTGEAFF. The CDR3 nucleotides are TGCGCCAGCAGCTGGGGTACCACAGGTGAAGCTTTCTTT.